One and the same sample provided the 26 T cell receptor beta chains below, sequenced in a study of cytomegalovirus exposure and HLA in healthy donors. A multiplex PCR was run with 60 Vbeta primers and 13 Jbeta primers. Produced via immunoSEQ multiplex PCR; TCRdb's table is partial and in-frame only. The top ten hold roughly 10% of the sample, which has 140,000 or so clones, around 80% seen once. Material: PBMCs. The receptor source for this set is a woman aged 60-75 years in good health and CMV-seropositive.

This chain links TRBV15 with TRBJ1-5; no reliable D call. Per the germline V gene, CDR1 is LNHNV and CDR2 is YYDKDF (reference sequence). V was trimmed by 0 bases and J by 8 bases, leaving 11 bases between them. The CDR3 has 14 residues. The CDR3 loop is CATSREVGSKPQHF. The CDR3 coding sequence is TGTGCCACCAGCAGAGAGGTCGGGTCCAAGCCCCAGCATTTT.

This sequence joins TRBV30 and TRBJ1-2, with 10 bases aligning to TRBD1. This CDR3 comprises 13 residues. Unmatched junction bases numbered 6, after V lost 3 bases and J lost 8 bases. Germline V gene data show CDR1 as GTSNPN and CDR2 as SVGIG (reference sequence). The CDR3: CAWRGDRGWGYTF. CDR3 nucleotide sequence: TGTGCCTGGAGAGGGGACAGGGGTTGGGGCTACACCTTC.

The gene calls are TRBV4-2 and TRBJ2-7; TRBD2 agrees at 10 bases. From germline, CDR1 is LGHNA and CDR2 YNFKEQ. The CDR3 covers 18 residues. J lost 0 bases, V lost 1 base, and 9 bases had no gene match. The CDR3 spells CASSQGVAGGSYSYEQYF. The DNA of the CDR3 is TGTGCCAGCAGCCAAGGGGTAGCGGGAGGATCATACTCCTACGAGCAGTACTTC.

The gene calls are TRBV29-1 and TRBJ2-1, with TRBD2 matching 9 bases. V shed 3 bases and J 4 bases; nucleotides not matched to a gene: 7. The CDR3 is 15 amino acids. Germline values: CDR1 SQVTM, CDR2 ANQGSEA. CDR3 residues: CSVEVWTSEYNEQFF. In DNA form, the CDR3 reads TGCAGCGTTGAGGTCTGGACTAGCGAATACAATGAGCAGTTCTTC.

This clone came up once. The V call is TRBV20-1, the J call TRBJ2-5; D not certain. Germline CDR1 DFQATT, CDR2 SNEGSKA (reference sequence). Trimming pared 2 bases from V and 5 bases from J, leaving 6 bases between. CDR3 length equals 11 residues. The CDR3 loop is CSARLRETQYF. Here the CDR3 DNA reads TGCAGTGCTAGACTGAGGGAGACCCAGTACTTC.

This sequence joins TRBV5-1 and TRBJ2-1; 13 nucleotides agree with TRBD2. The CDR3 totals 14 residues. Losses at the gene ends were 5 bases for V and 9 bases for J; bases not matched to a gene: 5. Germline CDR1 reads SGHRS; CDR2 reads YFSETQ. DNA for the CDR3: TGCGCCAGCAGACTAGCGGGAGGGTTGGGTGAGCAGTTCTTC. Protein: CASRLAGGLGEQFF.

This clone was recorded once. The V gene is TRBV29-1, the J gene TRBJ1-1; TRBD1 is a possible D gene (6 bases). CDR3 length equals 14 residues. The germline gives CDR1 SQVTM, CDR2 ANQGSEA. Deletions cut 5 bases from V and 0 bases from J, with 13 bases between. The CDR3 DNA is TGCAGCGTTCAACCGGGACAATTGAACACTGAAGCTTTCTTT. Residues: CSVQPGQLNTEAFF.

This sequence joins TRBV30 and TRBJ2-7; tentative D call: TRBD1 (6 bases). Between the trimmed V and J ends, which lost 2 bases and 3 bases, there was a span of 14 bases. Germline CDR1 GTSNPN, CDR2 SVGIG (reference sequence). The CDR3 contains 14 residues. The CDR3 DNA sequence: TGTGCCTGGAGTAATGGGGGCTTTATCTACGAGCAGTACTTC. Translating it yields CAWSNGGFIYEQYF.

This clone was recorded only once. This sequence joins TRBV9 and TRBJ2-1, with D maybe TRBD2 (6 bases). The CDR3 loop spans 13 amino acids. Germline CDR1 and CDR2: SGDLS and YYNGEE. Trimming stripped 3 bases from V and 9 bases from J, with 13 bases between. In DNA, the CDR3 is TGTGCCAGCAGCGACGGAGGGCCGAGTGAGCAGTTCTTC. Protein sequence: CASSDGGPSEQFF.

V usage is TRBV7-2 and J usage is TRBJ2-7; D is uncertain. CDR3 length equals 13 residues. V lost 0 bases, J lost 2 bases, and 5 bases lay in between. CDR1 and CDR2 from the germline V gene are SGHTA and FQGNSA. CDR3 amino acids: CASSLAPAYEQYF. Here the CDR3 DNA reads TGTGCCAGCAGCTTAGCTCCCGCCTACGAGCAGTACTTC.

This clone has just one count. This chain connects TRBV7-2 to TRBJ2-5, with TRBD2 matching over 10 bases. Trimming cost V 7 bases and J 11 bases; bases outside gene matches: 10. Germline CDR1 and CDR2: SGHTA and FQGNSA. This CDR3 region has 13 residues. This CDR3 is CASNLAGVAAQYF. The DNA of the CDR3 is TGTGCCAGCAACCTAGCGGGAGTGGCAGCGCAGTACTTC.

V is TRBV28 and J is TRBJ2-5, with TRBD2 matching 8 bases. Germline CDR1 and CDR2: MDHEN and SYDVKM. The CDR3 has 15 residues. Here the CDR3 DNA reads TGTGCTTCAAAAGAGGTAGGCGGGAGGCAAGAGACCCAGTACTTC. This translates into CASKEVGGRQETQYF.

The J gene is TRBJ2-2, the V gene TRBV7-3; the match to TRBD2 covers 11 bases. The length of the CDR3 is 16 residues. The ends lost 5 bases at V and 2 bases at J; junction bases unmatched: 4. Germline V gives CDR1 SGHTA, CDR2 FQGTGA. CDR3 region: CASSMGLAVNTGELFF. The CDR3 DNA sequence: TGTGCCAGCAGCATGGGACTAGCGGTCAACACCGGGGAGCTGTTTTTT.

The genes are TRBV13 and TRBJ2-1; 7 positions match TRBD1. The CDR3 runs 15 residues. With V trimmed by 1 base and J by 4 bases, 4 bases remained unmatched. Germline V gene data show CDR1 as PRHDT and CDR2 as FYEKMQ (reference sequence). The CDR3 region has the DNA TGTGCCAGCAGCTTAGAGGGACAGCAATACAATGAGCAGTTCTTC. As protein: CASSLEGQQYNEQFF.

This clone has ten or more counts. The CDR3 sequence: CASRGGTSGSQYEQYF. For the CDR3, the DNA is TGTGCCAGCAGGGGCGGGACTAGCGGGAGTCAGTACGAGCAGTACTTC. The chain employs TRBV2 and TRBJ2-7; 14 bases are shared with TRBD2. In germline, CDR1 is SNHLY, CDR2 FYNNEI. The CDR3 contains 16 residues. V shed 6 bases, J shed 4 bases, and the junction held 8 bases outside the gene matches.

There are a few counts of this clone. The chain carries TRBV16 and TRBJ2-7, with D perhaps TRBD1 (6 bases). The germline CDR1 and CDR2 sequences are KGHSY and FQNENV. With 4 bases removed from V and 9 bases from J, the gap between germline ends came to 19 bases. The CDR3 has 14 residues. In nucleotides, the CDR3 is TGTGCCAGCAGCCCCCCACAGGGTTGGGAAGTGCAGTACTTC. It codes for CASSPPQGWEVQYF. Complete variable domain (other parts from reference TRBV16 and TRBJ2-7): GEEVAQTPKHLVRGEGQKAKLYCAPIKGHSYVFWYQQVLKNEFKFLISFQNENVFDETGMPKERFSAKCLPNSPCSLEIQATKLEDSAVYFCASSPPQGWEVQYFGPGTRLTVT.

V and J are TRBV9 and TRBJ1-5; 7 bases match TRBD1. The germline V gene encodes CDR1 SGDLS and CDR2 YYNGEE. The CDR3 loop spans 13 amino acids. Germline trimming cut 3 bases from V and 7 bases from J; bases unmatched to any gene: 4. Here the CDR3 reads CASSGQGKQPQHF. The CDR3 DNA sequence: TGTGCCAGCAGCGGACAGGGAAAACAGCCCCAGCATTTT.

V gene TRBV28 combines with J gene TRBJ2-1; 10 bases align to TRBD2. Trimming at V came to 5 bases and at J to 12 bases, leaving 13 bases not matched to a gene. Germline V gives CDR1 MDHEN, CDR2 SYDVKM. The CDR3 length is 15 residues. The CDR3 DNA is TGTGCCAGCAGTGAGGCTAGCGGGAGTAAAATATCGCAGTTCTTC. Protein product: CASSEASGSKISQFF.

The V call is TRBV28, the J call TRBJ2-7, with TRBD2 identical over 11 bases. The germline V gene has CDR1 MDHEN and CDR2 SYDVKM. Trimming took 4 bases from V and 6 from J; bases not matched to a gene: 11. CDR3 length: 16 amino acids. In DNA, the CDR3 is TGTGCCAGCAGTTCCCCCGGACTAGCGGGTCCGGGCGAGCAGTACTTC. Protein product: CASSSPGLAGPGEQYF.

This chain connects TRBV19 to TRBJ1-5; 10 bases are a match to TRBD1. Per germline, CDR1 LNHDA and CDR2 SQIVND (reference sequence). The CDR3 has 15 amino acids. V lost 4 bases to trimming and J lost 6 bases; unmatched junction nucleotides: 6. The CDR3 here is CASSTPGQGIQPQHF. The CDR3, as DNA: TGTGCCAGTAGTACCCCGGGACAGGGGATTCAGCCCCAGCATTTT.

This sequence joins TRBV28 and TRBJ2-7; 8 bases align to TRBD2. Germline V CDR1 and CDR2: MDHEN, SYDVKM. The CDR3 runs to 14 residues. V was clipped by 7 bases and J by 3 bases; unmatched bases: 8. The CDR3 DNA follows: TGTGCCAGCAAAACTAGCGGCTCTTACTACGAGCAGTACTTC. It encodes CASKTSGSYYEQYF.

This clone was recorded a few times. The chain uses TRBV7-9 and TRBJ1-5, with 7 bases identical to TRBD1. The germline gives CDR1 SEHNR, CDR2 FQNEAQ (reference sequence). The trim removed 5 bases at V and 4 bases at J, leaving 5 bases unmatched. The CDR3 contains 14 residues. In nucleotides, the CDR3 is TGTGCCAGCAGCCAAGACAGGGTGAATCAGCCCCAGCATTTT. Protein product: CASSQDRVNQPQHF.

The CDR3 DNA is TGTGCCAGCAAACGGACAGGGGGCAGCTATGGCTACACCTTC. This gives the protein CASKRTGGSYGYTF. The rearrangement links TRBV19 to TRBJ1-2, with 11 bases fitting TRBD1. The length of the CDR3 is 14 residues. Looked up from germline, CDR1 is LNHDA and CDR2 is SQIVND (reference sequence). Trimming cost V 9 bases and J 4 bases; bases outside gene matches: 7.

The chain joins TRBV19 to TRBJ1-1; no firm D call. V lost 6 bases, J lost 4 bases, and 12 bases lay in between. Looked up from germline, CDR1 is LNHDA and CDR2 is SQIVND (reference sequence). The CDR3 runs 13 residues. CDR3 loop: CASRATRGTEAFF. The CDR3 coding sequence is TGTGCCAGTAGAGCCACTCGGGGCACTGAAGCTTTCTTT.

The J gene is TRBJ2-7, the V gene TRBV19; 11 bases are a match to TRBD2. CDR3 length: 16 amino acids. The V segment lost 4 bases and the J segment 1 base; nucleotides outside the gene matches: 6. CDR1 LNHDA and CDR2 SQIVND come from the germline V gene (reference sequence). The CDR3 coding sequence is TGTGCCAGTAGTAACGAGCTAGCGGGAGGATCCTACGAGCAGTACTTC. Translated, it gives CASSNELAGGSYEQYF.

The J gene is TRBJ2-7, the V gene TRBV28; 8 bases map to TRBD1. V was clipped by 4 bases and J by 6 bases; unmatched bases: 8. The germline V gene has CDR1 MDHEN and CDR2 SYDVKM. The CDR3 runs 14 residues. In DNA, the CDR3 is TGTGCCAGCAGTTCTCCGGACAGGGTTGGCGAGCAGTACTTC. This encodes CASSSPDRVGEQYF.